Listed below are T cell receptor beta chains from one sample, sequenced in a study of cytomegalovirus exposure and HLA in healthy donors. Sequenced by immunoSEQ multiplex PCR; TCRdb stores in-frame clones only, minus some. This sample has roughly 83,000 clones, with about 77% found just once. Material: PBMCs. The source of these receptors is a man aged 60 to 69 in good health and CMV-seronegative. Each CDR3 is given with its conserved first and last residue. D genes are given only for firm matches. Only some rows state a clone size, as once, few, many or a class for expanded clones.

clone size: few
J gene: TRBJ1-2
D gene: .
V gene: TRBV6-1
CDR3 DNA: TGTGCCAGCAGTGTTGACAGATCCTTGGGCTACACCTTC
CDR3 protein: CASSVDRSLGYTF

clone size: .
J gene: TRBJ2-2
D gene: TRBD1
V gene: TRBV5-1
CDR3 DNA: TGCGCCAGCGTCCGGGACAGGGTAGCCGGGGAGCTGTTTTTT
CDR3 protein: CASVRDRVAGELFF

clone size: .
J gene: TRBJ1-2
D gene: TRBD1
V gene: TRBV11-2
CDR3 DNA: TGTGCCAGCAGCCCGGGACAGAACTATGGCTACACCTTC
CDR3 protein: CASSPGQNYGYTF

clone size: .
J gene: TRBJ2-7
D gene: TRBD1
V gene: TRBV19
CDR3 DNA: TGTGCCAGTAGTACGGGACAGGGAGACGAGCAGTACTTC
CDR3 protein: CASSTGQGDEQYF

clone size: .
J gene: TRBJ2-2
D gene: TRBD1
V gene: TRBV30
CDR3 DNA: TGTGCCTGGAGTGTACAACAGGGGACCGGGGAGCTGTTTTTT
CDR3 protein: CAWSVQQGTGELFF

clone size: few
J gene: TRBJ1-2
D gene: .
V gene: TRBV4-1
CDR3 DNA: TGCGCCAGCAGCCAAGATGGGGAGTTCTATGGCTACACCTTC
CDR3 protein: CASSQDGEFYGYTF

clone size: .
J gene: TRBJ1-2
D gene: TRBD1
V gene: TRBV7-6
CDR3 DNA: TGTGCCAGCAGCTTAGAGGCCAGGGGGCCGGTCTATGGCTACACCTTC
CDR3 protein: CASSLEARGPVYGYTF

clone size: .
J gene: TRBJ2-2
D gene: .
V gene: TRBV7-9
CDR3 DNA: TGTGCCAGCAGCTTAGCCGCAGTTACGAACACCGGGGAGCTGTTTTTT
CDR3 protein: CASSLAAVTNTGELFF

clone size: .
J gene: TRBJ2-7
D gene: .
V gene: TRBV4-1
CDR3 DNA: TGCGCCAGCAGCCACACCCTAGGACAGCAATTTACCTACGAGCAGTACTTC
CDR3 protein: CASSHTLGQQFTYEQYF

clone size: .
J gene: TRBJ1-1
D gene: .
V gene: TRBV23-1
CDR3 DNA: TGCGCCAGCAGTCCCCGGGGGGCGGGTGAGAAGAAAGCTTTCTTT
CDR3 protein: CASSPRGAGEKKAFF

clone size: .
J gene: TRBJ1-2
D gene: TRBD1
V gene: TRBV6-1
CDR3 DNA: TGTGCCAGCATGGAGGGGGCAGAGGGGCCGTACACCTTC
CDR3 protein: CASMEGAEGPYTF

clone size: .
J gene: TRBJ2-3
D gene: .
V gene: TRBV6-5
CDR3 DNA: TGTGCCAGCAACTACGGACAACACACAGATACGCAGTATTTT
CDR3 protein: CASNYGQHTDTQYF

clone size: .
J gene: TRBJ2-7
D gene: TRBD1
V gene: TRBV7-8
CDR3 DNA: TGTGCCAGCAGCTTAGGGGACAGGGATTTTGACGAGCAGTACTTC
CDR3 protein: CASSLGDRDFDEQYF

clone size: .
J gene: TRBJ1-1
D gene: .
V gene: TRBV7-9
CDR3 DNA: TGTGCCAGCAGCTTCGCGCAGGTGAAAGAAGAAGCTTTCTTT
CDR3 protein: CASSFAQVKEEAFF

clone size: .
J gene: TRBJ2-3
D gene: TRBD2
V gene: TRBV2
CDR3 DNA: TGTGCCAGCAGTGATTCTAGCGGGGGGGCCTTATTTACAGATACGCAGTATTTT
CDR3 protein: CASSDSSGGALFTDTQYF

clone size: .
J gene: TRBJ2-7
D gene: TRBD1
V gene: TRBV11-2
CDR3 DNA: TGTGCCAGCAGCCTGGGACAGGGCCTTGACGAGCAGTACTTC
CDR3 protein: CASSLGQGLDEQYF

clone size: .
J gene: TRBJ1-2
D gene: TRBD1
V gene: TRBV7-2
CDR3 DNA: TGTGCCAGCAGCTCCGGGACAGGGGGCTATGGCTACACCTTC
CDR3 protein: CASSSGTGGYGYTF

clone size: .
J gene: TRBJ2-1
D gene: TRBD2
V gene: TRBV5-4
CDR3 DNA: TGTGCCAGCAAGCGGGGGGGGTACAATGAGCAGTTCTTC
CDR3 protein: CASKRGGYNEQFF

clone size: .
J gene: TRBJ1-1
D gene: TRBD1
V gene: TRBV15
CDR3 DNA: TGTGCCACCAGCAGAGATGGGGCAGGGGGCACTGAAGCTTTCTTT
CDR3 protein: CATSRDGAGGTEAFF

clone size: few
J gene: TRBJ2-7
D gene: TRBD2
V gene: TRBV14
CDR3 DNA: TGTGCCAGCAGCCCCATGGGGGGGGTGACCTACGAGCAGTACTTC
CDR3 protein: CASSPMGGVTYEQYF

clone size: .
J gene: TRBJ2-7
D gene: .
V gene: TRBV6-1
CDR3 DNA: TGTGCCAGCAGGACAGGAGCAAACTACGAGCAGTACTTC
CDR3 protein: CASRTGANYEQYF

clone size: .
J gene: TRBJ1-1
D gene: .
V gene: TRBV2
CDR3 DNA: TGTGCCAGCAGTGAACGTGAAGCTTTCTTT
CDR3 protein: CASSEREAFF

clone size: .
J gene: TRBJ1-1
D gene: .
V gene: TRBV9
CDR3 DNA: TGTGCCAGCAGCGTCACAGGGTCCCCGAACACTGAAGCTTTCTTT
CDR3 protein: CASSVTGSPNTEAFF

clone size: .
J gene: TRBJ2-4
D gene: TRBD2
V gene: TRBV30
CDR3 DNA: TGTGCCTGGAGTCCTGGACTAGAGCAGTACTTC
CDR3 protein: CAWSPGLEQYF

clone size: many
J gene: TRBJ2-3
D gene: .
V gene: TRBV4-1
CDR3 DNA: TGCGCCAGCAGCCCATGGGGCGGCCGTAGCACAGATACGCAGTATTTT
CDR3 protein: CASSPWGGRSTDTQYF

clone size: .
J gene: TRBJ1-2
D gene: .
V gene: TRBV29-1
CDR3 DNA: TGCAGCGTTGAGCGGAGGGATGGCTACACCTTC
CDR3 protein: CSVERRDGYTF

clone size: once
J gene: TRBJ2-5
D gene: TRBD1
V gene: TRBV7-3
CDR3 DNA: TGTGCCAGCAGCTTAGGGGGACAGCCGAAACAAGAGACCCAGTACTTC
CDR3 protein: CASSLGGQPKQETQYF

clone size: once
J gene: TRBJ2-6
D gene: TRBD1
V gene: TRBV27
CDR3 DNA: TGTGCCAGTACAGGGGCCTCTGGGGCCAACGTCCTGACTTTC
CDR3 protein: CASTGASGANVLTF

clone size: once
J gene: TRBJ2-2
D gene: .
V gene: TRBV11-3
CDR3 DNA: TGTGCCAGCAGCTCTCGAGGGGGGGGGAACACCGGGGAGCTGTTTTTT
CDR3 protein: CASSSRGGGNTGELFF

clone size: .
J gene: TRBJ2-6
D gene: TRBD1
V gene: TRBV5-4
CDR3 DNA: TGTGCCACCGACCGGGACAGGGAATCCGGGGCCAACGTCCTGACTTTC
CDR3 protein: CATDRDRESGANVLTF

clone size: .
J gene: TRBJ2-5
D gene: .
V gene: TRBV19
CDR3 DNA: TGTGCCAGTAGTATAGGTGGTTGGGGGCCAAGGGAGACCCAGTACTTC
CDR3 protein: CASSIGGWGPRETQYF

clone size: .
J gene: TRBJ2-2
D gene: TRBD1
V gene: TRBV6-1
CDR3 DNA: TGTGCCAGCAGTGAAGGACAGGGGAACACCGGGGAGCTGTTTTTT
CDR3 protein: CASSEGQGNTGELFF

clone size: .
J gene: TRBJ1-5
D gene: TRBD1
V gene: TRBV2
CDR3 DNA: TGTGCCAGCAAGGGACAGGGCAATCAGCCCCAGCATTTT
CDR3 protein: CASKGQGNQPQHF

clone size: .
J gene: TRBJ2-2
D gene: .
V gene: TRBV6-5
CDR3 DNA: TGTGCCAGCACCTCGGGGGACCACACCGGGGAGCTGTTTTTT
CDR3 protein: CASTSGDHTGELFF

clone size: once
J gene: TRBJ1-6
D gene: .
V gene: TRBV4-1
CDR3 DNA: TGCGCCAGCAGCCCCCCCGGGGGGGCTGATTCACCCCTCCACTTT
CDR3 protein: CASSPPGGADSPLHF

clone size: .
J gene: TRBJ2-5
D gene: .
V gene: TRBV4-1
CDR3 DNA: TGCGCCAGCAGCCAACCCCGGGCCGGGGGGCGGGAGACCCAGTACTTC
CDR3 protein: CASSQPRAGGRETQYF

clone size: .
J gene: TRBJ2-3
D gene: TRBD2
V gene: TRBV11-2
CDR3 DNA: TGTGCCAGCAGCACAGGACTAGGCGGGGGAGATACGCAGTATTTT
CDR3 protein: CASSTGLGGGDTQYF

clone size: .
J gene: TRBJ1-5
D gene: TRBD1
V gene: TRBV6-5
CDR3 DNA: TGTGCCAGCACCCTGGACAGGGCCCGCAGGCCCCAGCATTTT
CDR3 protein: CASTLDRARRPQHF

clone size: .
J gene: TRBJ1-4
D gene: .
V gene: TRBV6-5
CDR3 DNA: TGTGCCAGCTTGGGCTCAGTTACGGGGGAAAAACTGTTTTTT
CDR3 protein: CASLGSVTGEKLFF

clone size: .
J gene: TRBJ2-3
D gene: TRBD2
V gene: TRBV6-5
CDR3 DNA: TGTGCCAGCAGTTACTCCCGGGGGGACTCCGATACGCAGTATTTT
CDR3 protein: CASSYSRGDSDTQYF

clone size: .
J gene: TRBJ2-5
D gene: .
V gene: TRBV7-9
CDR3 DNA: TGTTCCAGCAGCTTGGGCATCAGGGGCGCATCTCAAGAGACCCAGTACTTC
CDR3 protein: CSSSLGIRGASQETQYF

clone size: .
J gene: TRBJ1-1
D gene: .
V gene: TRBV6-5
CDR3 DNA: TGTGCCAGCAGTTACATATTCGGGGGAGGGCACACTGAAGCTTTCTTT
CDR3 protein: CASSYIFGGGHTEAFF

clone size: .
J gene: TRBJ2-1
D gene: TRBD1
V gene: TRBV30
CDR3 DNA: TGTGCCTGGAGTAGGGGCGGGACAGGATACAATGAGCAGTTCTTC
CDR3 protein: CAWSRGGTGYNEQFF

clone size: .
J gene: TRBJ2-3
D gene: TRBD2
V gene: TRBV2
CDR3 DNA: TGTGCCAGTGACCACACAGGGGCCCTAGCGGGAACAGGTACGCAGTATTTT
CDR3 protein: CASDHTGALAGTGTQYF

clone size: .
J gene: TRBJ1-1
D gene: .
V gene: TRBV9
CDR3 DNA: TGTGCCAGCCGCAGGGGAACGAACACTGAAGCTTTCTTT
CDR3 protein: CASRRGTNTEAFF

clone size: few
J gene: TRBJ1-1
D gene: .
V gene: TRBV6-1
CDR3 DNA: TGTGCCAGCAGTGATTGGAGGATGAACACTGAAGCTTTCTTT
CDR3 protein: CASSDWRMNTEAFF

clone size: .
J gene: TRBJ2-1
D gene: TRBD2
V gene: TRBV6-1
CDR3 DNA: TGTGCCAGCAGTGAATCTAGCGGGGGGCGACGGCGCTACAATGAGCAGTTCTTC
CDR3 protein: CASSESSGGRRRYNEQFF

clone size: .
J gene: TRBJ1-5
D gene: TRBD1
V gene: TRBV19
CDR3 DNA: TGTGCCAGTAGTGTGGGACAGGGTAATCAGCCCCAGCATTTT
CDR3 protein: CASSVGQGNQPQHF

clone size: .
J gene: TRBJ1-2
D gene: TRBD1
V gene: TRBV10-3
CDR3 DNA: TGTGCCATCAGTGAAGGGGACAGGGCCGGCTACACCTTC
CDR3 protein: CAISEGDRAGYTF

clone size: once
J gene: TRBJ1-2
D gene: TRBD1
V gene: TRBV27
CDR3 DNA: TGTGCCAGCAGTTTATCAGGGGGCGCGTATTCTAACTATGGCTACACCTTC
CDR3 protein: CASSLSGGAYSNYGYTF

clone size: .
J gene: TRBJ2-7
D gene: .
V gene: TRBV27
CDR3 DNA: TGTGCCACCACCCCGGAGTGGGGCAGGGAGCAGTACTTC
CDR3 protein: CATTPEWGREQYF

clone size: few
J gene: TRBJ2-7
D gene: .
V gene: TRBV5-6
CDR3 DNA: TGTGCCAGCAGCTTCACCGGGAGCTACGAGCAGTACTTC
CDR3 protein: CASSFTGSYEQYF

clone size: .
J gene: TRBJ2-2
D gene: .
V gene: TRBV5-1
CDR3 DNA: TGCGCCAGCAGCTCTCTAGCGTCGAACACCGGGGAGCTGTTTTTT
CDR3 protein: CASSSLASNTGELFF

clone size: .
J gene: TRBJ1-2
D gene: TRBD1
V gene: TRBV9
CDR3 DNA: TGTGCCAGCAGCCACCGGGACAGGGTGAACTATGGCTACACCTTC
CDR3 protein: CASSHRDRVNYGYTF

clone size: .
J gene: TRBJ2-3
D gene: .
V gene: TRBV9
CDR3 DNA: TGTGCCAGCAGCGCGAATACGGCTAGGACAGATACGCAGTATTTT
CDR3 protein: CASSANTARTDTQYF